This T cell receptor (beta chain) was found in a study of Ad26.COV2.S vaccination and SARS-CoV-2 variants. The ends were cut back, 0 bases at V and 6 bases at J, with 11 bases in the middle. The CDR3 runs to 14 residues. Germline lookup yields CDR1 LNHDA and CDR2 SQIVND (reference sequence). Treatment indicated: roughly 18 received Ad26.COV2.S at low or high dose, single or two shots; 5 received placebo; per-sample allocation not given. The study sampled participants on day 63 after the first vaccine or placebo injection. The protocol was immunoSEQ multiplex PCR, while the TCRdb copy is restricted to in-frame clones and leaves out a portion. The data hold about 280,000 clones, with more than 70% observed a single time. This clone was seen once.

The sequence was collected from a person between 18 and 65 years old who received the Ad26.COV2.S COVID-19 vaccine or a placebo. V usage is TRBV19 and J usage is TRBJ1-1; possible D gene TRBD1, 6 bases. Sequencing used peripheral blood, obtained in a trial of Ad26.COV2.S vaccine versus placebo. The CDR3 reads CASSIESGVAEAFF. In DNA form, the CDR3 reads TGTGCCAGTAGTATAGAATCAGGGGTCGCTGAAGCTTTCTTT. Variable domain in full (rest from reference TRBV19 and TRBJ1-1): DGGITQSPKYLFRKEGQNVTLSCEQNLNHDAMYWYRQDPGQGLRLIYYSQIVNDFQKGDIAEGYSVSREKKESFPLTVTSAQKNPTAFYLCASSIESGVAEAFFGQGTRLTVV.